These 17 T cell receptor beta chains came from one sample sequenced in a study of technical replicates of blood from a handful of donors (dated 2017 in TCRdb). Library preparation used the immunoSEQ multiplex PCR assay. TCRdb re-hosts the immuneACCESS table, in-frame sequences only. Its copies lack some clones; in the studies checked, an unresolved V gene accounts for under half of them, and the cause for the rest is not known. In this sample the table shows 75,000 to 90,000 clones, 90% to 95% of which occur a single time. The ten largest clones add up to 0.24% of the sample. Sequenced sample: T cells isolated from PBMCs. The receptors were sampled from a human donor in good health.

V gene TRBV10-3 combines with J gene TRBJ2-3; the D gene is possibly TRBD2 (7 bases). The CDR3 has 20 amino acids. The V end was cut by 2 bases, the J end by 3 bases, with 27 bases between. CDR1 and CDR2 (germline): ENHRY, SYGVKD. The DNA for the CDR3 is TGTGCCATCAGTGAGCCTAAGGGGGGCGGGAGCGGATTTTGGACAGATACGCAGTATTTT. This translates into CAISEPKGGGSGFWTDTQYF.

The CDR3 coding sequence is TGTGCCATTAAGTCCGCAGGGGATTTTACTGAAGCTTTCTTT. Amino acids: CAIKSAGDFTEAFF. The rearrangement links TRBV10-3 to TRBJ1-1, with TRBD1 as a possible D gene (6 bases). V was clipped by 9 bases and J by 5 bases, with 19 bases between them. This CDR3 is built from 14 residues. The germline V gene encodes CDR1 ENHRY and CDR2 SYGVKD.

V and J are TRBV7-3 and TRBJ2-5; D is unresolved. The germline gives CDR1 SGHTA, CDR2 FQGTGA. The V gene lost 5 bases and the J gene lost 2 bases, with 15 bases spanning the gap. CDR3 size: 15 residues. The CDR3 reads CASSPLGQPQETQYF. The CDR3 DNA sequence: TGTGCCAGCAGCCCACTTGGGCAGCCTCAAGAGACCCAGTACTTC.

This chain uses TRBV9 with TRBJ1-2; 7 nucleotides agree with TRBD1. Germline V lookup: CDR1 SGDLS, CDR2 YYNGEE. The CDR3 spans 12 residues. V lost 3 bases and J lost 8; bases outside the gene matches: 4. The CDR3 is CASSGNRGGYTF. In nucleotides, the CDR3 is TGTGCCAGCAGCGGAAACAGGGGCGGCTACACCTTC.

The J gene is TRBJ1-5, the V gene TRBV5-1; possible D gene TRBD1, 6 bases. The CDR3 has 15 amino acids. Between the trimmed V and J ends, which lost 0 bases and 2 bases, there was a span of 9 bases. Per the germline V gene, CDR1 is SGHRS and CDR2 is YFSETQ. The CDR3 loop is CASSLGAGGNQPQHF. In nucleotides, the CDR3 is TGCGCCAGCAGCTTGGGTGCAGGGGGCAATCAGCCCCAGCATTTT.

The gene calls are TRBV4-1 and TRBJ1-2; D remains unclear. Per germline, CDR1 MGHRA and CDR2 YSYEKL. Trimming took 1 base from V and 5 from J, leaving 11 bases between them. CDR3 size: 14 residues. CDR3 region: CASSQVGREYGYTF. CDR3 DNA: TGCGCCAGCAGCCAAGTCGGGCGGGAGTATGGCTACACCTTC.

The V gene is TRBV11-2, the J gene TRBJ2-2, with D maybe TRBD2 (6 bases). The germline CDR1 and CDR2 sequences are SGHAT and FQNNGV. Trimming removed 11 bases from V and 6 bases from J, with 19 bases in between. This CDR3 is 14 amino acids long. The CDR3 nucleotides read TGTGCCGGAAAGGCGGGATCCTGGGCCGGGGAGCTGTTTTTT. Encoded protein: CAGKAGSWAGELFF.

Worth noting for this clone: Its ends do not fully match the called genes, so a read error is possible. The chain links TRBV12-5 to TRBJ2-5; D is perhaps TRBD2 (6 bases). CDR3 length: 18 amino acids. Germline CDR1 reads LGHNT; CDR2 reads FRNRAP. The CDR3 region has the DNA TGTGCTGGTGGGGCGGAACCGAACCGGAACGGGAGTGGGGAGACCCAGTACTTC. It translates to CAGGAEPNRNGSGETQYF.

This clone has a single count. The J gene is TRBJ1-2, the V gene TRBV6-5, with D unresolved. The germline gives CDR1 MNHEY, CDR2 SVGAGI. V lost 0 bases, J lost 8 bases, and 13 bases lay in between. This CDR3 is 14 amino acids long. The CDR3 reads CASSYSPAGGGYTF. CDR3 in DNA: TGTGCCAGCAGTTACTCCCCAGCAGGCGGGGGCTACACCTTC.

The chain carries TRBV9 and TRBJ2-2; 7 nucleotides agree with TRBD2. Per germline, CDR1 SGDLS and CDR2 YYNGEE. The J segment lost 6 bases and the V segment lost 4 bases, leaving 6 bases of the junction unmatched. The CDR3 runs to 14 residues. The CDR3 here is CASSPRTSPGELFF. CDR3 nucleotides: TGTGCCAGCAGCCCCAGGACTAGTCCCGGGGAGCTGTTTTTT.

This chain connects TRBV18 to TRBJ2-3; TRBD2 agrees at 9 bases. The CDR3 extends over 14 amino acids. The ends lost 6 bases at V and 5 bases at J; junction bases unmatched: 6. Germline assignment: CDR1 KGHSH and CDR2 LQKENI. The CDR3 sequence: CASSLAGAEDTQYF. The CDR3 nucleotides are TGTGCCAGCTCTTTAGCGGGGGCGGAAGATACGCAGTATTTT.

The V call is TRBV20-1, the J call TRBJ1-2, with D possibly matching TRBD1 (6 bases). Trimming left V 3 bases short and J 6 bases short, with 8 bases between. Germline V gives CDR1 DFQATT, CDR2 SNEGSKA (reference sequence). The CDR3 has 11 amino acids. CDR3 bases: TGCAGTGCTAGCTCAGGGGATGGCTACACCTTC. It translates to CSASSGDGYTF.

A single count supports this clone. The rearrangement links TRBV14 to TRBJ2-1; no clear D gene. This CDR3 has 15 amino acids. The germline CDR1 and CDR2 sequences are SGHDN and FVKESK. The germline V and J ends were trimmed by 4 bases and 2 bases, with 12 bases remaining between them. CDR3 loop: CASSRHGTPYNEQFF. CDR3 sequence (DNA): TGTGCCAGCAGCCGCCACGGTACGCCCTACAATGAGCAGTTCTTC.

The chain combines TRBV19 with TRBJ1-2; TRBD1 agrees at 7 bases. From germline, CDR1 is LNHDA and CDR2 SQIVND (reference sequence). CDR3 length equals 11 residues. V trimming: 11 bases; J trimming: 4 bases; junction bases outside the gene matches: 4. The CDR3 sequence is CACGTAYGYTF. The CDR3 nucleotides read TGTGCCTGCGGGACAGCCTATGGCTACACCTTC.

J is TRBJ2-7 and V is TRBV6-5; D is unclear. Looked up from germline, CDR1 is MNHEY and CDR2 is SVGAGI. The CDR3 runs 13 residues. Trimming took 6 bases from V and 1 from J, leaving 10 bases between them. CDR3 nucleotides: TGTGCCAGCAGCCTAACCCCGTCCTACGAGCAGTACTTC. This encodes CASSLTPSYEQYF.

The CDR3 region has the DNA TGTGCCAGCAGCTTACACCAGGGGGCCGGGCGGGGTCAGCCCCAGCATTTT. Protein: CASSLHQGAGRGQPQHF. This chain joins TRBV7-8 and TRBJ1-5, with TRBD1 identical over 8 bases. The ends lost 2 bases at V and 6 bases at J; junction bases unmatched: 12. CDR3 length: 17 residues. Germline V gene data show CDR1 as SGHVS and CDR2 as FQNEAQ.

The chain has TRBV6-5 and TRBJ2-5; 10 nucleotides agree with TRBD2. Looked up from germline, CDR1 is MNHEY and CDR2 is SVGAGI. The CDR3 loop spans 16 amino acids. The ends lost 0 bases at V and 5 bases at J; junction bases unmatched: 6. The chain's CDR3 is CASSYSPGLALETQYF. Written as DNA, the CDR3 is TGTGCCAGCAGTTACTCTCCGGGACTAGCGTTGGAGACCCAGTACTTC.